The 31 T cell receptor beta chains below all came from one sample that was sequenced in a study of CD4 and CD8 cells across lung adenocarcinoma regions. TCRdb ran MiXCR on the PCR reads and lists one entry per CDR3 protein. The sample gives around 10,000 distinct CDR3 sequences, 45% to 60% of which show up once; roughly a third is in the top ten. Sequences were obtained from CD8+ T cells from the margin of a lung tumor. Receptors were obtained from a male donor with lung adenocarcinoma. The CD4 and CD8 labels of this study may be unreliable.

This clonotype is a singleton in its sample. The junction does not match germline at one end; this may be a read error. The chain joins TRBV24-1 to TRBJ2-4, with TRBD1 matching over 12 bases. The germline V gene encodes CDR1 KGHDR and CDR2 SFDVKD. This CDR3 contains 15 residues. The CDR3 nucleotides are TGTGCCACCAGCGAGGGACAGGGGGCCAAAGACATTCAGTACTTT. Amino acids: CATSEGQGAKDIQYF.

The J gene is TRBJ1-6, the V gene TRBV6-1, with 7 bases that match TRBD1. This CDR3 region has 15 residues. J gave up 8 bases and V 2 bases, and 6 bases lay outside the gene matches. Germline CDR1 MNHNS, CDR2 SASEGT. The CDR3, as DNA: TGTGCCAGCAGTGAACTCGGGACAGCTTATTCACCCCTCCACTTT. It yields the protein CASSELGTAYSPLHF.

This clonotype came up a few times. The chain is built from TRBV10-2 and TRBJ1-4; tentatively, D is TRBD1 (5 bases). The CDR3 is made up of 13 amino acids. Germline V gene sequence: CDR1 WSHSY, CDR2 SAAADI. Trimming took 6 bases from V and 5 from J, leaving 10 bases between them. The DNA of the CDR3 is TGCGCCAGCAGCCGACAGTTAAATGAAAAACTGTTTTTT. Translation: CASSRQLNEKLFF.

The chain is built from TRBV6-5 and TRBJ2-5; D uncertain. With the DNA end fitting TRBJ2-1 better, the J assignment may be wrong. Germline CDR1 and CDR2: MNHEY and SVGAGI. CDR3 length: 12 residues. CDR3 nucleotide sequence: TGTGCCAGCAGTTATACGGTCAATGAGCAGTTCTTC. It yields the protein CASSYTVNEQFF.

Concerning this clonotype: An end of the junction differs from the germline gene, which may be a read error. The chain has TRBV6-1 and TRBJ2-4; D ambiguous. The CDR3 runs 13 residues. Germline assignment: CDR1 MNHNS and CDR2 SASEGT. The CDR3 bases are TGTGCCAGCGGTATGACTGGAAAAAATATTCAGTACTTC. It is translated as CASGMTGKNIQYF.

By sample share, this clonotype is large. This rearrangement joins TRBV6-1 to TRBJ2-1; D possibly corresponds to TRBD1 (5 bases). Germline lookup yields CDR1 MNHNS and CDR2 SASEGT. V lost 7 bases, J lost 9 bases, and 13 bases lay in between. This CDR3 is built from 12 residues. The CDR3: CASTTTVREQFF. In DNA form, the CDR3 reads TGTGCCAGCACCACGACAGTCCGTGAGCAGTTCTTC.

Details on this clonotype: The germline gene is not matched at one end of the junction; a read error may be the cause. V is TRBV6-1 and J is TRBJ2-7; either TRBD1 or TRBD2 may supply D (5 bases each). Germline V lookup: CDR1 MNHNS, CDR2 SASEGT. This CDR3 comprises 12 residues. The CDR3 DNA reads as TGTGCCAGCAGTCCCGGGACGGAGGTATCGGACTTC. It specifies CASSPGTEVSDF.

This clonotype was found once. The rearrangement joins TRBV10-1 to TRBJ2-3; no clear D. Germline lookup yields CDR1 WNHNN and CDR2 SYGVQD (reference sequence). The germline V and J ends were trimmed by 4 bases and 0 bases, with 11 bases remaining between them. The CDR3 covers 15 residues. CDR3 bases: TGCGCCAGCAGTGCAAGTGCCGCGAGCACAGATACGCAGTATTTT. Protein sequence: CASSASAASTDTQYF.

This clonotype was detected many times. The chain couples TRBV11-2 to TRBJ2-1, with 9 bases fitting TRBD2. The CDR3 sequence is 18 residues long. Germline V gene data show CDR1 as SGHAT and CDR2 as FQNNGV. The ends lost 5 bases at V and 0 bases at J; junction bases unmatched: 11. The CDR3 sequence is CASSKGLAGSHSYNEQFF. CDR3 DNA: TGTGCCAGCAGCAAGGGGCTAGCGGGATCCCACTCCTACAATGAGCAGTTCTTC.

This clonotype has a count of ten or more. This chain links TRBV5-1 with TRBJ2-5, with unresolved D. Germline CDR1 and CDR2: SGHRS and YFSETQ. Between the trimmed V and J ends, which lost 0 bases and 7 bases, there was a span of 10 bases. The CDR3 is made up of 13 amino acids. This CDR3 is CASSLERAGTQYF. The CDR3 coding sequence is TGCGCCAGCAGCTTGGAGCGTGCCGGGACCCAGTACTTC.

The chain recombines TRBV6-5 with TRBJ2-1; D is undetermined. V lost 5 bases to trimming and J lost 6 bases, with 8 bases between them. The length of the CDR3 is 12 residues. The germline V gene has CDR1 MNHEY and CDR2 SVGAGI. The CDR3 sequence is CASSHRFNEQFF. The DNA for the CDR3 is TGTGCCAGCAGTCATCGATTCAATGAGCAGTTCTTC.

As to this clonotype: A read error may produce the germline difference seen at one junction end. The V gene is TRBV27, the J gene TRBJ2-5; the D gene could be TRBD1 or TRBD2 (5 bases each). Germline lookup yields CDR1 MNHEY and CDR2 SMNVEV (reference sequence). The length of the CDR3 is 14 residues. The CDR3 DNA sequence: TGTGCGGGGCGTTTCGGACGGGGCGAAGAGACCCAGTACTTT. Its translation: CAGRFGRGEETQYF.

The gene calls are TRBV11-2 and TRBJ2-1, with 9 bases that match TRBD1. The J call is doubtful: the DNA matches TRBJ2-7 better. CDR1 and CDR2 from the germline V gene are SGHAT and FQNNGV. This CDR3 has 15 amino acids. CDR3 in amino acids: CASSHTQGALYEQYF. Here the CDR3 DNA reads TGTGCCAGCAGCCATACACAGGGGGCTCTCTACGAGCAGTACTTC.

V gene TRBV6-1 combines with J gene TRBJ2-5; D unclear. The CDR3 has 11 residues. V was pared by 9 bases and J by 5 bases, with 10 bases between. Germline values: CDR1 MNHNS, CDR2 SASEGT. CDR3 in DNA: TGTGCCAGTGGCCCATCCGAGACCCAGTACTTC. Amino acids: CASGPSETQYF.

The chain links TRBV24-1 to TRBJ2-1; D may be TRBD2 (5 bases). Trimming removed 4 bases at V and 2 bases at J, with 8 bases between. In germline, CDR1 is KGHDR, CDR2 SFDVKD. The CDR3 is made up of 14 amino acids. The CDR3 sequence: CATSESGPYNEQFF. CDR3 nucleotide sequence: TGTGCCACCAGTGAGAGCGGCCCCTACAATGAGCAGTTCTTC.

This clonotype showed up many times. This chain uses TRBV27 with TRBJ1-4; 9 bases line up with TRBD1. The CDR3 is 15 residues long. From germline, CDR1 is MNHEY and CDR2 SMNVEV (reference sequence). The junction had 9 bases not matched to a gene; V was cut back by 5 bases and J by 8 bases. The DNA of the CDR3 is TGTGCCAGCAGTCCACCCGGGACAGGGATAGAAAAACTGTTTTTT. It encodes CASSPPGTGIEKLFF.

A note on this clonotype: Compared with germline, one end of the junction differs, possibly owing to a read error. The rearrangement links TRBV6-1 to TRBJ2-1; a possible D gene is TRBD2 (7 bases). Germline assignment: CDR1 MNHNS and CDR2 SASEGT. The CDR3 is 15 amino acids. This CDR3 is CASSTYWGGYNEQYF. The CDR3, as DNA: TGTGCCAGCAGTACCTACTGGGGGGGCTACAATGAGCAGTACTTT.

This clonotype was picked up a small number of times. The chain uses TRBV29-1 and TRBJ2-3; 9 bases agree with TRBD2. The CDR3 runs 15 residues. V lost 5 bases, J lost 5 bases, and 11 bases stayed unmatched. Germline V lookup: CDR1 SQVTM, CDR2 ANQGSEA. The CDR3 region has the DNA TGCAGCGTTTCCCGACTAGCGGTCGACGGAGATACGCAGTATTTT. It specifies CSVSRLAVDGDTQYF.

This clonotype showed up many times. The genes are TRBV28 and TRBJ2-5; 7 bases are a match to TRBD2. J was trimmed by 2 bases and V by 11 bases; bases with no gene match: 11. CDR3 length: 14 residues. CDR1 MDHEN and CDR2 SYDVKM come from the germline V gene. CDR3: CAARGGGSQETQYF. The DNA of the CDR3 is TGTGCCGCGCGAGGAGGCGGGAGTCAAGAGACCCAGTACTTC.

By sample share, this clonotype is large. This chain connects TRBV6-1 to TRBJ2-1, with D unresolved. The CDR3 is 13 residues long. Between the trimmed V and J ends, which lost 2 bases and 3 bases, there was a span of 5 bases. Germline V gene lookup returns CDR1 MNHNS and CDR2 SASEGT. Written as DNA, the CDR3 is TGTGCCAGCAGTGAAATCTACTACAATGAGCAGTTCTTC. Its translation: CASSEIYYNEQFF.

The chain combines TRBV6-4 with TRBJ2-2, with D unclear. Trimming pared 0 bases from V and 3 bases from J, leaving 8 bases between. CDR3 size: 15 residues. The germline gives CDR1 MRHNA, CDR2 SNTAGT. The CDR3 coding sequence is TGTGCCAGCAGTGACTCGAATGGGGACACCGGGGAGCTGTTTTTT. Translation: CASSDSNGDTGELFF.

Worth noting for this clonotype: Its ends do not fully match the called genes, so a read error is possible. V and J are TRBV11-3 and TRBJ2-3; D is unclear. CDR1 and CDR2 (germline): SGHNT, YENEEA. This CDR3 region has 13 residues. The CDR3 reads CASTGPGKDTQYF. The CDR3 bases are TGTGCCAGCACCGGCCCTGGTAAAGATACCCAGTATTTT.

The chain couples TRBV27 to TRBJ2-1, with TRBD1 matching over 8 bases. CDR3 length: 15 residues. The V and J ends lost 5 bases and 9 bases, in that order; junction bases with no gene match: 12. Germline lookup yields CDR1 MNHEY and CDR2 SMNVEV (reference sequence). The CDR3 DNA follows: TGTGCCAGCAGTCCCCTTGACAGGGGTGGCCTTGAGCAGTTCTTC. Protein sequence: CASSPLDRGGLEQFF.

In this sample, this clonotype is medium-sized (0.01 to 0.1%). In nucleotides, the CDR3 is TGTGCCAGCAGTCCCGGACAGGGCCCCAGTACCACTAGTTCCTACAATGAGCAGTTCTTC. Its protein product is CASSPGQGPSTTSSYNEQFF. The chain links TRBV12-3 or TRBV12-4 to TRBJ2-1; TRBD1 aligns across 8 bases. There are 20 residues in the CDR3. Trimming cost V 5 bases and J 1 base; bases outside gene matches: 19.

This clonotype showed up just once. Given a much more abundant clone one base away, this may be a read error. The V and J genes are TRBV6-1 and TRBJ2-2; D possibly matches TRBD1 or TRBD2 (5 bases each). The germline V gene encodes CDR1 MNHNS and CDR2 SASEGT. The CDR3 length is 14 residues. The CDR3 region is CASSARQFTGALFF. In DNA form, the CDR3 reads TGTGCCAGCAGTGCCAGGCAGTTCACCGGGGCGCTGTTTTTT.

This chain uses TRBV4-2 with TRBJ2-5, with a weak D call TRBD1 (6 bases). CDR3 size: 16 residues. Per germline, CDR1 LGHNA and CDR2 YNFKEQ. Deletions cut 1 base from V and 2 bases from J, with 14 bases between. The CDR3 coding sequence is TGTGCCAGCAGCCAAGTTTCGGGAAGGGGGCAAGAGACCCAGTACTTC. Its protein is CASSQVSGRGQETQYF.

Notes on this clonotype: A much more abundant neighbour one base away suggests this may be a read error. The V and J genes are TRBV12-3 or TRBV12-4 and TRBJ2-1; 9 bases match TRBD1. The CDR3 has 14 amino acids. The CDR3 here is CASSDRGRVSEQLF. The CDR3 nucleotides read TGTGCCAGCTCCGACAGGGGGAGGGTTAGTGAGCAGCTCTTC.

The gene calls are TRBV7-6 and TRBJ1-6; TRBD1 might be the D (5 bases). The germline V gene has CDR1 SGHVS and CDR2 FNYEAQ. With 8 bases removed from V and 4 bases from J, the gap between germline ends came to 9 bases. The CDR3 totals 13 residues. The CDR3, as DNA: TGTGCCAGCTCGACAGATTATAATTCACCCCTCCACTTT. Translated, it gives CASSTDYNSPLHF.

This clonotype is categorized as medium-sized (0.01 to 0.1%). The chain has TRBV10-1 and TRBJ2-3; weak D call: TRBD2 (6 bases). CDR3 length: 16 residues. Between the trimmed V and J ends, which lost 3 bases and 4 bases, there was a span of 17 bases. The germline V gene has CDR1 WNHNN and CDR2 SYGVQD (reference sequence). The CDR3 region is CASSDNSGSVADTQYF. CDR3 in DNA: TGCGCCAGCAGTGATAATAGCGGTTCTGTCGCAGATACGCAGTATTTT.

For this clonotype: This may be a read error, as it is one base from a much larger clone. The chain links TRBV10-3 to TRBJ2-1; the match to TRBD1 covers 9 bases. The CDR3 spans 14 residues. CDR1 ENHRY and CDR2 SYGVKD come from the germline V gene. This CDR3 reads CAIGGQGGYNEQSF. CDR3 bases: TGTGCCATCGGGGGACAGGGAGGCTACAATGAGCAGTCCTTC.

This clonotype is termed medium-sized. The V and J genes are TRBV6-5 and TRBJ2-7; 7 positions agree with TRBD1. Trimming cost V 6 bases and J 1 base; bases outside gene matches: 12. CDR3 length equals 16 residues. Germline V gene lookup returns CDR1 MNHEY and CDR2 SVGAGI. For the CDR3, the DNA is TGTGCCAGCAGCCCAAAGCCACAGGGGAAATCCTACGAGCAGTACTTC. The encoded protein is CASSPKPQGKSYEQYF.